The sequence of this TCR beta chain was determined in a study of control samples from healthy donors and cancer patients. The table came from immunoSEQ multiplex PCR; TCRdb's copy has only in-frame clones and leaves some out. The sample holds 100,000 to 150,000 clones, around 93% seen once. Germline CDR1 is MNHEY and CDR2 is SMNVEV (reference sequence). The CDR3 runs to 12 residues. V was pared by 6 bases and J by 5 bases, with 10 bases between. This chain connects TRBV27 to TRBJ2-5; unclear D gene. The sample comprised blood. The TCR comes from a man between 18 and 35 years old in good health. The DNA of the CDR3 is TGTGCCAGCAGATCCTTCCGGGAGACCCAGTACTTC. Its translation: CASRSFRETQYF.